This is a list of T cell receptor beta chains from one sample in a study of CD8 T cells in ankylosing spondylitis. TCRdb re-derived calls from the 5' RACE reads in MiXCR, one entry per CDR3 protein. This table has some 240,000 distinct CDR3 sequences, about 18% appearing once. Sequencing input: blood, either unsorted or a sorted T cell fraction (not recorded which). The receptors here all came from a male donor with ankylosing spondylitis or in good health (not recorded which). Both conserved end residues are trimmed from each CDR3.

V: TRBV20-1; J: TRBJ2-1; CDR3: SAREVVQGKFYNEQF
V: TRBV30; J: TRBJ2-3; CDR3: AWSLGTQY
V: TRBV14; J: TRBJ2-1; CDR3: ASSRPAGNDEQF
V: TRBV18; J: TRBJ2-2; CDR3: ASSPPGQGHTGELF
V: TRBV4-1; J: TRBJ1-1; CDR3: ASNAIEGERGEAF
V: TRBV4-1; J: TRBJ2-7; CDR3: ASSRSGPVGYEQY
V: TRBV3-1; J: TRBJ2-1; CDR3: ASSNSGGIHHEQF
V: TRBV11-2; J: TRBJ2-2; CDR3: ASSSGEGAGELF
V: TRBV12-3/TRBV12-4; J: TRBJ2-7; CDR3: ASSLAGGKYEQY
V: TRBV2; J: TRBJ2-7; CDR3: ASSESHEQY
V: TRBV29-1; J: TRBJ2-5; CDR3: SVEAPTSGRASETQY
V: TRBV6-5; J: TRBJ2-5; CDR3: ASSYSGRPQETQY
V: TRBV7-9; J: TRBJ2-1; CDR3: ASSLVAGGLDEQF
V: TRBV7-8; J: TRBJ1-3; CDR3: ASSLNRIGTIGNTIY
V: TRBV4-2; J: TRBJ2-1; CDR3: ASSQADYLSSYNEQF
V: TRBV29-1; J: TRBJ2-6; CDR3: SVERTGGASGANVLT
V: TRBV7-9; J: TRBJ2-5; CDR3: ASSRVLDGETQY
V: TRBV29-1; J: TRBJ2-1; CDR3: SVPMTSLDEQF
V: TRBV11-1; J: TRBJ2-2; CDR3: ASSPRAAGGVNTGELF
V: TRBV4-1; J: TRBJ1-3; CDR3: ASSFGGSSGNTIY
V: TRBV2; J: TRBJ2-3; CDR3: ASSDPAGQTLDTQY
V: TRBV7-6; J: TRBJ1-2; CDR3: ASSLDTQGLYGYT
V: TRBV29-1; J: TRBJ2-5; CDR3: SATSGRYQETQY
V: TRBV4-2; J: TRBJ2-7; CDR3: ASSQEDRGLYEQY
V: TRBV9; J: TRBJ2-1; CDR3: ASSVDLAASYNEQF
V: TRBV5-1; J: TRBJ2-1; CDR3: ASSLPVRTSGNEQF
V: TRBV7-9; J: TRBJ2-7; CDR3: ASSSQGGYYEQY
V: TRBV4-1; J: TRBJ2-2; CDR3: ASSQERTGGFGELF
V: TRBV3-1; J: TRBJ2-7; CDR3: ASSQDSGLDEQY
V: TRBV27; J: TRBJ2-1; CDR3: ASSPTSSSGRAYEQF